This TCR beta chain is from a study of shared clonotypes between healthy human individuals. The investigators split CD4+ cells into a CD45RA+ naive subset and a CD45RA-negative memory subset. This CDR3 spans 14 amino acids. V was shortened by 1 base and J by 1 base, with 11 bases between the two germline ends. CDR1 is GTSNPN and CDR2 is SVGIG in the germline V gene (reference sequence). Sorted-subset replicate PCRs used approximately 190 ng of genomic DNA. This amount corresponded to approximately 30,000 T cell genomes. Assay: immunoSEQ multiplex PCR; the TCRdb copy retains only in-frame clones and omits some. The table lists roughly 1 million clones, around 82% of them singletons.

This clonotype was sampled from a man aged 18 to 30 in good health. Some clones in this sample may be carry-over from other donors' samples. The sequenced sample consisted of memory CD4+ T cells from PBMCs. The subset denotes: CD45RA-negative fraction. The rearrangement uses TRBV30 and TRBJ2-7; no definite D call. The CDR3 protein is CAWSGVGESYEQYF. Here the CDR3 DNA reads TGTGCCTGGAGTGGGGTGGGCGAGTCCTACGAGCAGTACTTC.